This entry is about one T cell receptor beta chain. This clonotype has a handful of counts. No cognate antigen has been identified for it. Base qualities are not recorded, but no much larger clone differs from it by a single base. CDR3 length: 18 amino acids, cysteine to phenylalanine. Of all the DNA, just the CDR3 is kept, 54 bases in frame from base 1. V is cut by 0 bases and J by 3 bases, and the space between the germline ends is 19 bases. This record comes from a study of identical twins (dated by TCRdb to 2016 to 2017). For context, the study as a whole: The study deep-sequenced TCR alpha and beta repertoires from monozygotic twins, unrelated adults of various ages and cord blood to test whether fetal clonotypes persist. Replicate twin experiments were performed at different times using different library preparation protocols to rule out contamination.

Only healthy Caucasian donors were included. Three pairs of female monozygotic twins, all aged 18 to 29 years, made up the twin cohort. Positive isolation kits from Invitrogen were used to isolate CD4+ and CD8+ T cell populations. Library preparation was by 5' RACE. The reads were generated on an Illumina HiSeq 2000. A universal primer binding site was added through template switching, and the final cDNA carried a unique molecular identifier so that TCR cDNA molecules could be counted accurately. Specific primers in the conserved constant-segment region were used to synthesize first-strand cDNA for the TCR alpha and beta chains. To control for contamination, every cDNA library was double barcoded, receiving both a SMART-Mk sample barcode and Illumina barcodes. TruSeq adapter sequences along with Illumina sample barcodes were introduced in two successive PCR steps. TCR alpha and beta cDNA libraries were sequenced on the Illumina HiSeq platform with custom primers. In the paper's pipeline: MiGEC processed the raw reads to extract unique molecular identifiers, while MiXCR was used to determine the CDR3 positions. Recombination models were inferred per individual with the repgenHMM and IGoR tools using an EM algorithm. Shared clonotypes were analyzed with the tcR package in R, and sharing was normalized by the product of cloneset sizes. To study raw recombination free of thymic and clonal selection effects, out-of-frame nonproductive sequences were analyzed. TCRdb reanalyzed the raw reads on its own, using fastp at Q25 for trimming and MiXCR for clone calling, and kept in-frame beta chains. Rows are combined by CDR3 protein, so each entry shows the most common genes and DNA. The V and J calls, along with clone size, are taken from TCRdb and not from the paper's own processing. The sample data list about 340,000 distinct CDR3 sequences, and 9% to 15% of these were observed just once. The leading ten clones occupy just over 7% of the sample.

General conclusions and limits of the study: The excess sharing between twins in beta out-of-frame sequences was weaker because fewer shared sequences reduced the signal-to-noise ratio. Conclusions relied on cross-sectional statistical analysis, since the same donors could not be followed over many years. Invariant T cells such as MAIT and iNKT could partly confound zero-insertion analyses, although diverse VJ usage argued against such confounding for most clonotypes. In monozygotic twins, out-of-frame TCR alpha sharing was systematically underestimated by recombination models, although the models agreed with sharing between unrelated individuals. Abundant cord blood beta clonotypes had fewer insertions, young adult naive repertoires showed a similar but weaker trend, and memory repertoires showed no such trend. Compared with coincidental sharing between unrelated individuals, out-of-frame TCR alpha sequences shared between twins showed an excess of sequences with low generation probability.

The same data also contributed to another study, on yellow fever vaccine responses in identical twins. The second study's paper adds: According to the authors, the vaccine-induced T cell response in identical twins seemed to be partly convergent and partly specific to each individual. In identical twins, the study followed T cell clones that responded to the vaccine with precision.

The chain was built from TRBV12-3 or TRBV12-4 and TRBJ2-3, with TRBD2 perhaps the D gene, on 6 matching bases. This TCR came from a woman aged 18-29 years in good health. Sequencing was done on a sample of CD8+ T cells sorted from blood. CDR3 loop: CASSLAYEFLARTDTQYF. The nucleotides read TGTGCCAGCAGTTTAGCGTACGAGTTCCTAGCGAGGACAGATACGCAGTATTTT.